Included here is one TCR beta chain sequence, with context. These data originate in a study of blood T cell repertoires in COVID-19. Study-wide background: Collection of acute and convalescent COVID-19 samples took place in the United States, Italy and Spain. PBMCs, B-cell-depleted T cells, or T cells provided the cDNA or gDNA that made up the material.

V was cut by 3 bases and J by 2 bases, with 14 bases left in between. Looked up from germline, CDR1 is SGHRS and CDR2 is YFSETQ. This CDR3 spans 15 amino acids. In the original workflow: Using reference gene primer amplification, nucleated cell counts were estimated. TCRdb's table, derived via immunoSEQ multiplex PCR, lists solely in-frame clones and lacks some. Clonal size and the V and J genes are those of that table, whereas D and trimming came from the DNA. Found here are under 100,000 clones, approximately 91% of them singletons; the top ten hold roughly 3.5%. The sample was peripheral blood. V usage is TRBV5-1 and J usage is TRBJ1-1; tentatively, D is TRBD1 (6 bases). The sequence was collected from a woman aged 70-85 years with acute or convalescent COVID-19. This CDR3 reads CASSSEGQLNTEAFF. CDR3 bases: TGCGCCAGCAGCTCAGAAGGACAGCTAAACACTGAAGCTTTCTTT. Drawing the rest from reference TRBV5-1 and TRBJ1-1, the complete variable domain is KAGVTQTPRYLIKTRGQQVTLSCSPISGHRSVSWYQQTPGQGLQFLFEYFSETQRNKGNFPGRFSGRQFSNSRSEMNVSTLELGDSALYLCASSSEGQLNTEAFFGQGTRLTVV.